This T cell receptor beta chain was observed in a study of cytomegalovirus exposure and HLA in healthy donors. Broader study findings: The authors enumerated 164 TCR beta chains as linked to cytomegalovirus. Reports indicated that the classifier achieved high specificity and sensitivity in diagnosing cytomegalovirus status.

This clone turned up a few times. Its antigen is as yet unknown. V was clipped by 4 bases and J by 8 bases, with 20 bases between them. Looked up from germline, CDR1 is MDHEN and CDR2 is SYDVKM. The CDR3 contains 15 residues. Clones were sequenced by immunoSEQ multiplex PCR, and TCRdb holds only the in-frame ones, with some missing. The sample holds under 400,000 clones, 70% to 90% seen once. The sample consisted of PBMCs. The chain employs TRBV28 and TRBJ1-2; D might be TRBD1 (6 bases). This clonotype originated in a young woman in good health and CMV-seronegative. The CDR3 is CASSSTEGTGGGYTF. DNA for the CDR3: TGTGCCAGCAGTTCCACGGAGGGGACGGGGGGCGGCTACACCTTC.